Presented here are 5 T cell receptor beta chains from one specimen sequenced in a study of blood T cell repertoires in COVID-19 (dated by TCRdb to about 2020). Libraries were constructed by the immunoSEQ multiplex PCR assay. As stored in TCRdb, this immuneACCESS dataset retains in-frame rearrangements with V and J assigned. A fraction of the clones does not appear; measured against another copy, unresolved V genes explain less than half of the discrepancy, and the remainder lacks a known reason. The sample table shows roughly 230,000 clones, and around 83% are seen once. Of the sample, just over 8.5% falls within the top ten clones. The specimen sequenced was peripheral blood. The receptors derive from a middle-aged man with active or convalescent COVID-19.

The chain has TRBV4-1 and TRBJ1-1, with a possible D match to TRBD1 (6 bases). The CDR3 is 15 amino acids. CDR1 and CDR2 from the germline V gene are MGHRA and YSYEKL. The V end lost 3 bases, the J end lost 4 bases, and 15 bases lay between the germline ends. CDR3 bases: TGCGCCAGCAGCCAGCGGGGGCAGGGCCCCACTGAAGCTTTCTTT. This gives the protein CASSQRGQGPTEAFF.

V and J are TRBV11-3 and TRBJ2-3, with D possibly TRBD2 on 5 matching bases. Trimming took 4 bases from V and 8 from J, leaving 7 bases between them. The CDR3 runs to 11 residues. CDR1 SGHNT and CDR2 YENEEA come from the germline V gene. The CDR3: CASSSGGTQYF. The CDR3 DNA follows: TGTGCCAGCAGCTCAGGAGGTACGCAGTATTTT. Based on the CDR3 plus reference TRBV11-3 and TRBJ2-3, the full variable domain is EAGVVQSPRYKIIEKKQPVAFWCNPISGHNTLYWYLQNLGQGPELLIRYENEEAVDDSQLPKDRFSAERLKGVDSTLKIQPAELGDSAVYLCASSSGGTQYFGPGTRLTVL.

The chain links TRBV6-1 to TRBJ2-7, with D hard to call. Germline loops: CDR1 MNHNS, CDR2 SASEGT. The CDR3 loop spans 15 amino acids. The V and J ends lost 2 bases and 0 bases respectively, with 11 bases between them. The CDR3: CASSEWPSSSYEQYF. The CDR3, as DNA: TGTGCCAGCAGTGAATGGCCTTCCTCCTCCTACGAGCAGTACTTC.

The V gene is TRBV19, the J gene TRBJ1-3; 11 positions agree with TRBD1. The CDR3 has 17 amino acids. After removal of 3 bases from V and 2 bases from J, the junction contained 6 bases not matched to a gene. Germline V gene lookup returns CDR1 LNHDA and CDR2 SQIVND (reference sequence). CDR3 region: CASSIRTGQGAGNTIYF. In DNA form, the CDR3 reads TGTGCCAGTAGTATTCGGACGGGACAGGGGGCTGGAAACACCATATATTTT.

This clone showed up just a few times. V and J are TRBV2 and TRBJ1-2; 7 nucleotides align to TRBD1. V was clipped by 6 bases and J by 0 bases; unmatched bases: 7. This CDR3 spans 15 amino acids. The germline CDR1 and CDR2 sequences are SNHLY and FYNNEI. The CDR3: CASRGDSSTNYGYTF. Here the CDR3 DNA reads TGTGCCAGCAGGGGGGACAGCAGCACTAACTATGGCTACACCTTC.